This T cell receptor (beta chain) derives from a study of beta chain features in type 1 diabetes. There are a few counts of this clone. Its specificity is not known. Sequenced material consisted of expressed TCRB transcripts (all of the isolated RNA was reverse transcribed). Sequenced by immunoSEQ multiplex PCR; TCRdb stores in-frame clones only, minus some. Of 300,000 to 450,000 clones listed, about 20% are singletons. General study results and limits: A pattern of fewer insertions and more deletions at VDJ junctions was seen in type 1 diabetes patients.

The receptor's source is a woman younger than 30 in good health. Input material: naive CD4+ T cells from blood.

The CDR3 loop reads CASSFQGSIGANVLTF. The CDR3 coding sequence is TGTGCCAGCAGTTTCCAGGGGTCAATCGGGGCCAACGTCCTGACTTTC. The chain combines TRBV6-5 with TRBJ2-6, with D possibly TRBD1 on 6 matching bases. CDR1 and CDR2 (germline): MNHEY, SVGAGI. Trimming left V 4 bases short and J 4 bases short, with 14 bases between. The CDR3 sequence is 16 residues long.